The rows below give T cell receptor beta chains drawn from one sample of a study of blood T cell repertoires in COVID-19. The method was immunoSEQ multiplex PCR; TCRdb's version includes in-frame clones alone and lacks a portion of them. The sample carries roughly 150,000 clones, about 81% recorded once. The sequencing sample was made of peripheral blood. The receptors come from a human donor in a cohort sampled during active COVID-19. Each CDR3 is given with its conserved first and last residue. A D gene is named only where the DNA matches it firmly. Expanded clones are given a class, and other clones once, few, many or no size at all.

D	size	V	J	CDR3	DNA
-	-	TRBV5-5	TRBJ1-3	CASSRVSGNTIYF	TGTGCCAGCTCCAGGGTATCCGGAAACACCATATATTTT
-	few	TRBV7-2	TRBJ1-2	CASSPGVRAGDYGYTF	TGTGCCAGCAGCCCCGGGGTCCGGGCCGGGGATTATGGCTACACCTTC
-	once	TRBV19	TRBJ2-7	CASDNSYEQYF	TGTGCCAGCGACAACTCCTACGAGCAGTACTTC
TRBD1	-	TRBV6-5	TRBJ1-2	CASSQSGTANGYTF	TGTGCCAGCAGTCAATCCGGGACAGCAAATGGCTACACCTTC
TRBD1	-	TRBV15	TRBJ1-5	CATSAHRTGDQPQHF	TGTGCCACCAGCGCTCACCGGACAGGTGATCAGCCCCAGCATTTT
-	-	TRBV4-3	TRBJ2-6	CASSQGSSGANVLTF	TGCGCCAGCAGCCAAGGCAGTTCCGGGGCCAACGTCCTGACTTTC
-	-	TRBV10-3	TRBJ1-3	CAIRETGPGNTIYF	TGTGCCATCAGGGAAACAGGGCCTGGAAACACCATATATTTT
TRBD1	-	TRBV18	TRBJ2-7	CASGGQARNEQYF	TGTGCCAGCGGAGGACAGGCACGGAACGAGCAGTACTTC
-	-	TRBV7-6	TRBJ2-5	CASTLGGGSSIGETQYF	TGTGCCAGCACCCTTGGTGGGGGCTCCTCCATAGGGGAGACCCAGTACTTC
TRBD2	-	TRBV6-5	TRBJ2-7	CASRAGAGGYEQYF	TGTGCCAGCAGAGCCGGGGCGGGGGGTTACGAGCAGTACTTC
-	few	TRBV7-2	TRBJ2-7	CASSLRGRPYEQYF	TGTGCCAGCAGCTTAAGAGGAAGGCCCTACGAGCAGTACTTC
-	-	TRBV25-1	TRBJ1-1	CASSDMGAYSTEAFF	TGTGCCAGCAGCGATATGGGGGCGTATAGCACTGAAGCTTTCTTT
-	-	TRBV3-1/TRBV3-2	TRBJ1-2	CASSQTPAGYYGYTF	TGTGCCAGCAGCCAAACCCCGGCAGGGTACTATGGCTACACCTTC
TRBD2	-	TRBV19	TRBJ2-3	CASRISGGDTQYF	TGTGCCAGTAGGATTAGCGGGGGTGATACGCAGTATTTT
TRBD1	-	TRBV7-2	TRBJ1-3	CASSLGPLQGARGNTIYF	TGTGCCAGCAGCTTAGGCCCTCTCCAGGGGGCGAGAGGAAACACCATATATTTT
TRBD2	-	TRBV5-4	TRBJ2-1	CASSPRALAGGYNNEQFF	TGTGCCAGCAGCCCCCGGGCCCTAGCGGGAGGGTATAACAATGAGCAGTTCTTC
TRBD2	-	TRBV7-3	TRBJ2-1	CASSYSGGSLSPNYNEQFF	TGTGCCAGCAGCTACTCAGGCGGGAGTCTTAGTCCCAATTACAATGAGCAGTTCTTC
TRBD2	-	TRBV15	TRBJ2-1	CATSRGSGTSGRGHEQFF	TGTGCCACCAGCAGAGGCTCCGGGACTAGCGGGAGGGGCCATGAGCAGTTCTTC
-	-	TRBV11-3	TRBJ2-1	CASSPGGVEHEQFF	TGTGCCAGCAGCCCCGGCGGGGTGGAGCATGAGCAGTTCTTC
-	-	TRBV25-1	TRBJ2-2	CASTIDYTGELFF	TGTGCCAGCACTATCGATTACACCGGGGAGCTGTTTTTT
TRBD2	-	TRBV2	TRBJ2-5	CASSGLAGLETQYF	TGTGCCAGCAGCGGACTAGCGGGGTTAGAGACCCAGTACTTC
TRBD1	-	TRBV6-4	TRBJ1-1	CASSRQGGSTEAFF	TGTGCCAGCAGTAGACAGGGTGGGAGCACTGAAGCTTTCTTT
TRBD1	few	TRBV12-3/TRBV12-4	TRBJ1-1	CASSGQGFTEAFF	TGTGCCAGCAGTGGACAGGGTTTCACTGAAGCTTTCTTT
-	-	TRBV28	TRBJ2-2	CATWADSIGELFF	TGTGCCACCTGGGCGGACAGTATTGGGGAGCTGTTTTTT
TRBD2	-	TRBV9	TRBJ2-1	CASNPSGARDEQFF	TGTGCCAGCAACCCTAGCGGGGCCCGGGATGAGCAGTTCTTC
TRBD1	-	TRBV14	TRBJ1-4	CASSLNRGTNEKLFF	TGTGCCAGCAGCCTAAACAGGGGAACTAATGAAAAACTGTTTTTT
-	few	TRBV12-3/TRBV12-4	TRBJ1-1	CASSLMRPEAFF	TGTGCCAGCAGTTTAATGCGGCCTGAAGCTTTCTTT
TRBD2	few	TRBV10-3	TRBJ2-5	CAITSGRAGGQETQYF	TGTGCCATCACAAGCGGGAGGGCCGGTGGCCAAGAGACCCAGTACTTC
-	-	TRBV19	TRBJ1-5	CASSISVTANSNQPQHF	TGTGCCAGTAGTATATCGGTAACAGCTAATAGCAATCAGCCCCAGCATTTT
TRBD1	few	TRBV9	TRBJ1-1	CASSAAGGRKGEAFF	TGTGCCAGCAGCGCGGCAGGGGGTAGGAAGGGTGAAGCTTTCTTT
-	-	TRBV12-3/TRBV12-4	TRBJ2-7	CASSPRDSYEQYF	TGTGCCAGCAGTCCCAGGGACTCCTACGAGCAGTACTTC
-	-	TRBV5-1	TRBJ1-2	CASSLMGAGGYTF	TGCGCCAGCAGCTTGATGGGGGCGGGCGGCTACACCTTC
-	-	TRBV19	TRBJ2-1	CASSIAHPLEQFF	TGTGCCAGTAGTATAGCACATCCCTTGGAGCAGTTCTTC
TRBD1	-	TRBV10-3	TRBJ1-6	CAIILQGYNSPLHF	TGTGCCATCATACTACAGGGGTATAATTCACCCCTCCACTTT
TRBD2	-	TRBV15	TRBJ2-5	CATSRRLAGAGHQETQYF	TGTGCCACCAGCAGACGACTAGCGGGGGCTGGCCACCAAGAGACCCAGTACTTC
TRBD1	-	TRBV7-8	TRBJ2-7	CASSLDRGLSEQYF	TGTGCCAGCAGCTTAGACAGGGGTCTGTCCGAGCAGTACTTC
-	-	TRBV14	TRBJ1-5	CASWGDNQPQHF	TGTGCCAGCTGGGGGGACAATCAGCCCCAGCATTTT
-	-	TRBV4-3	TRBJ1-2	CASSQDTGLVYGYTF	TGCGCCAGCAGCCAGGACACAGGGCTTGTCTATGGCTACACCTTC
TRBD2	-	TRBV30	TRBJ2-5	CAWSVTAGQETQYF	TGTGCCTGGAGTGTCACAGCGGGGCAAGAGACCCAGTACTTC
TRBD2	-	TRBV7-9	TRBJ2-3	CASSSGGGPGGRGDTQYF	TGTGCCAGCAGCTCGGGAGGAGGGCCAGGCGGGAGAGGTGATACGCAGTATTTT
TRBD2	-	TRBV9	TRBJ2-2	CASRGSGGNTGELFF	TGTGCCAGCCGGGGTAGCGGGGGGAACACCGGGGAGCTGTTTTTT
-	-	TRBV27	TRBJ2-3	CASIPKRRSASTDTQYF	TGTGCCAGCATCCCAAAGCGACGGAGTGCTAGCACAGATACGCAGTATTTT
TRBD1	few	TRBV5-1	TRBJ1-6	CASSLQGQGNNSPLHF	TGCGCCAGCAGCTTGCAGGGACAGGGAAATAATTCACCCCTCCACTTT
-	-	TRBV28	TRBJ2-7	CASSIPRVRYEQYF	TGTGCCAGCAGCATACCGCGGGTCCGCTACGAGCAGTACTTC
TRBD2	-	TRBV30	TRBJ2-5	CAWSASGGVGTQYF	TGTGCCTGGAGTGCGAGCGGGGGGGTGGGGACCCAGTACTTC
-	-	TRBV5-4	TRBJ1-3	CASQGGGPGNTIYF	TGTGCCAGCCAAGGCGGGGGGCCTGGAAACACCATATATTTT
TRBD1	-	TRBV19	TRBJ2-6	CASRRTGTNSGANVLTF	TGTGCCAGTAGACGGACAGGGACCAACTCTGGGGCCAACGTCCTGACTTTC
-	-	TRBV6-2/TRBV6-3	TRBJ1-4	CASSYRGTEKLFF	TGTGCCAGCAGTTACAGGGGTACAGAAAAACTGTTTTTT
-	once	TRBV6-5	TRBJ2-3	CASSLSSGSTDTQYF	TGTGCCAGCAGTCTTTCCAGCGGTAGCACAGATACGCAGTATTTT
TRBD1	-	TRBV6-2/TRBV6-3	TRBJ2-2	CASSMRTGAVSGELFF	TGTGCCAGCAGTATGCGGACAGGGGCGGTGTCCGGGGAGCTGTTTTTT
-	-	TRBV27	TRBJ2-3	CASSLVTVRDTQYF	TGTGCCAGCAGTTTGGTGACAGTCAGAGATACGCAGTATTTT
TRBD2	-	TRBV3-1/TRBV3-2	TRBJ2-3	CASSQDWLGGGMTDTQYF	TGTGCCAGCAGCCAAGATTGGCTTGGCGGGGGGATGACAGATACGCAGTATTTT
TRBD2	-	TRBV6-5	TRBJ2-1	CASTAGVNEQFF	TGTGCCAGTACAGCGGGAGTCAATGAGCAGTTCTTC
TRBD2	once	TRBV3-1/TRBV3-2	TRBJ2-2	CASSHPLAANTGELFF	TGTGCCAGCAGCCATCCGCTAGCGGCGAACACCGGGGAGCTGTTTTTT
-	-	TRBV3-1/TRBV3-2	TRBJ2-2	CASSQARGGVGELFF	TGTGCCAGCAGCCAGGCCAGGGGAGGGGTCGGGGAGCTGTTTTTT
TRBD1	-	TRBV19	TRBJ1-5	CASSIGTGKEPQHF	TGTGCCAGTAGTATAGGGACAGGGAAGGAGCCCCAGCATTTT
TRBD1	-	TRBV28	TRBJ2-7	CASSFRDRGLLEQYF	TGTGCCAGCAGTTTCCGGGACAGGGGATTGTTAGAGCAGTACTTC
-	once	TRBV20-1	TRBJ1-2	CSARQGGGYTF	TGCAGTGCTAGACAGGGTGGTGGCTACACCTTC